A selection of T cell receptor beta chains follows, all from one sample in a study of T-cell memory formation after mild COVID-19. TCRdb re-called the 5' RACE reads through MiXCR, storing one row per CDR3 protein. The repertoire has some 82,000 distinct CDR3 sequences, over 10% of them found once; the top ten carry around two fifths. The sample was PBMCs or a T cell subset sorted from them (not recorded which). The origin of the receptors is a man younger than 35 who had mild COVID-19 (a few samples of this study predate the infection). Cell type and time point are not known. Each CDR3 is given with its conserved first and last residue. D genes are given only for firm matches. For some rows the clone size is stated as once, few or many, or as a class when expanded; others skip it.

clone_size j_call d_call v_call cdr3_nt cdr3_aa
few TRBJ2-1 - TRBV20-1 TGCAGTGCTAGAGGACCCTGGAATGAGCAGTTCTTC CSARGPWNEQFF
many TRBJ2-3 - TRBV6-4 TGTGCCAGCAGTGACAAAACAGGGAGCGGCACAGATACGCAGTATTTT CASSDKTGSGTDTQYF
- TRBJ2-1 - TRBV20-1 TGCAGTGCTACCTCACTAGACTACCATGAGCAGTTCTTC CSATSLDYHEQFF
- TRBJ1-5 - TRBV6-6 TGTGCCAGCAGCGCCGACAGATCCAATCAGCCCCAGCATTTT CASSADRSNQPQHF
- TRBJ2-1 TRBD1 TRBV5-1 TGCGCCAGCAGCTTCCCCCCGGGACAGGGTTCCCCTTCTGAGCAGTTCTTC CASSFPPGQGSPSEQFF
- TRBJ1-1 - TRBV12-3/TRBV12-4 TGTGCCAGCAGTCCCAGGGGTTGGTCTGAAGCTTTCTTT CASSPRGWSEAFF
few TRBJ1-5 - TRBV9 TGTGCCAGCAGCGTAGACGGGTACTCAAATCAGCCCCAGCATTTT CASSVDGYSNQPQHF
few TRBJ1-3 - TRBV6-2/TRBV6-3 TGTGCCAGCACTACGGGTGGAAACACCATATATTTT CASTTGGNTIYF
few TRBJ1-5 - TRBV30 TGTGCCTGGGGGGATAGCAATCAGCCCCAGCATTTT CAWGDSNQPQHF
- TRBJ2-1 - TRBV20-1 TGCAGTGCTAGAGGGACGGACAACAATGAGCAGTTCTTC CSARGTDNNEQFF
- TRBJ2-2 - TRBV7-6 TGTGCCAGCAGCTTAGGGGCGGGGACCGGGGAGCTGTTTTTT CASSLGAGTGELFF
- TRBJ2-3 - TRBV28 TGTGCCAGCAGCTACGACAGGTCGAGCACAGATACGCAGTATTTT CASSYDRSSTDTQYF
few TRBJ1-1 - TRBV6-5 TGTGCCAGCAGTTACGCTCCCCGCAGGTATTACACTGAAGCTTTCTTT CASSYAPRRYYTEAFF
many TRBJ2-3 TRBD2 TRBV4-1 TGCGCCAGCAGCCCCTTTACTAGCGGCACAGATACGCAGTATTTT CASSPFTSGTDTQYF
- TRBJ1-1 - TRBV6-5 TGTGCCAGCGGACCAGGGGCTGAAGCTTTCTTT CASGPGAEAFF
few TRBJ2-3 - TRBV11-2 TGTGCCAGCAGCTTAGTTATAGCTACAGATACGCAGTATTTT CASSLVIATDTQYF
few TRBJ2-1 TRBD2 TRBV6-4 TGTGCCAGCAGTGCTGGGGACTACTCGAATGAGCAGTTCTTC CASSAGDYSNEQFF
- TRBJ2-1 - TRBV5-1 TGCGCCAGCAGCTTGGTTGGGGGGCTGGACAATGAGCAGTTCTTC CASSLVGGLDNEQFF
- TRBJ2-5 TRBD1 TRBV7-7 TGTGCCAGCAGCCCCCGGGACAGAAATTTCCAAGAGACCCAGTACTTC CASSPRDRNFQETQYF
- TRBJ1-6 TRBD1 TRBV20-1 TGCAGTGCTAGGGGAGGACAGGGGTCCTATAATTCACCCCTCCACTTT CSARGGQGSYNSPLHF
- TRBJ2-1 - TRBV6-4 TGTGCCGGCAAAGTGGGGTTCGGGAATGAGCAGTTCTTC CAGKVGFGNEQFF
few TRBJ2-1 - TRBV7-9 TGTGCCAGCAGCCCCGGACCAACGGAGCAGTTCTTC CASSPGPTEQFF
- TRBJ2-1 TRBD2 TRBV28 TGTGCCAGCAGTTCCCGACTAGCGGGATCCTCCTACAATGAGCAGTTCTTC CASSSRLAGSSYNEQFF
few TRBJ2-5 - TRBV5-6 TGTGCCAGCAGCTTCGGTTGGCGGACCCAAGAGACCCAGTACTTC CASSFGWRTQETQYF
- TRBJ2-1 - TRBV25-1 TGTGCCAGCAGTGGCCCCCCCGAGCCTTACAATGAGCAGTTCTTC CASSGPPEPYNEQFF
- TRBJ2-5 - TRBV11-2 TGTGCCAGCAGCGCGACTAGCCAAGAGACCCAGTACTTC CASSATSQETQYF
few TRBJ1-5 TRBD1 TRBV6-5 TGTGCCAGCAGTTACTCGAGCGACAGGGGAACACCCCAGCATTTT CASSYSSDRGTPQHF
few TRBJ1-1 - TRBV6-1 TGTGCCAGCAGTGAAGAGGATGGACCCCTGGGGATGAACACTGAAGCTTTCTTT CASSEEDGPLGMNTEAFF
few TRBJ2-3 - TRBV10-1 TGCGCCAGCAGTGATGGGCGGGCGACAGATACGCAGTATTTT CASSDGRATDTQYF
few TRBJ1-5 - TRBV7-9 TGTGCCAGCAGCACAGGGAATCAGCCCCAGCATTTT CASSTGNQPQHF
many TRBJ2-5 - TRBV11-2 TGTGCCAGCAGCCAACGGAGGATGGTGTTAGAGACCCAGTACTTC CASSQRRMVLETQYF
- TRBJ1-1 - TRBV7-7 TGTGCCAGCAGCCCGATTGTCGACGGGAACACTGAAGCTTTCTTT CASSPIVDGNTEAFF
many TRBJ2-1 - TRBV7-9 TGTGCCAGCACCCCAGGGGGGCCCCTCAATGAGCAGTTCTTC CASTPGGPLNEQFF